The rows below give T cell receptor beta chains drawn from one sample of a study of blood T cell repertoires in COVID-19. Sequencing was performed with immunoSEQ multiplex PCR; in TCRdb, only in-frame clones are kept and a portion is missing. The sample lists some 400,000 clones; 80% to 90% were seen once. Sequenced: peripheral blood. The receptors derive from a woman in her fifties or sixties with COVID-19, enrolled during active disease. CDR3s leave out the opening cysteine and the closing phenylalanine or tryptophan.

v_call: TRBV7-2
j_call: TRBJ1-2
cdr3_aa: ASSFSGTANYGYT

v_call: TRBV5-1
j_call: TRBJ1-1
cdr3_aa: ASKPALTGVTEAF

v_call: TRBV7-6
j_call: TRBJ1-1
cdr3_aa: ASSLPLGAF

v_call: TRBV5-4
j_call: TRBJ2-5
cdr3_aa: ASSLGLYQETQY

v_call: TRBV11-3
j_call: TRBJ2-5
cdr3_aa: ASSLGRGQYGETQY

v_call: TRBV29-1
j_call: TRBJ1-1
cdr3_aa: SVRSGDTEAF

v_call: TRBV28
j_call: TRBJ2-5
cdr3_aa: ASSPGGGRETQY

v_call: TRBV5-6
j_call: TRBJ2-7
cdr3_aa: ASSLGLAYNEQY

v_call: TRBV5-1
j_call: TRBJ2-7
cdr3_aa: ASSTGTGYYEQY

v_call: TRBV29-1
j_call: TRBJ1-2
cdr3_aa: SVELVRGYGYT

v_call: TRBV6-6
j_call: TRBJ1-1
cdr3_aa: ASSSGTKTEAF

v_call: TRBV9
j_call: TRBJ1-1
cdr3_aa: ASSLAGSPTEAF

v_call: TRBV7-6
j_call: TRBJ2-6
cdr3_aa: ASSYEPGSGANVLT

v_call: TRBV18
j_call: TRBJ1-2
cdr3_aa: ASSPQAGDYGYT

v_call: TRBV19
j_call: TRBJ1-1
cdr3_aa: ASRGHTTEAF

v_call: TRBV7-3
j_call: TRBJ2-5
cdr3_aa: ASSPGRQGGQETQY

v_call: TRBV6-1
j_call: TRBJ1-2
cdr3_aa: ASSEARGPYGYT

v_call: TRBV11-2
j_call: TRBJ2-2
cdr3_aa: ASPDRAGFITGELF

v_call: TRBV4-2
j_call: TRBJ2-7
cdr3_aa: ASSLGGLVEQY

v_call: TRBV2
j_call: TRBJ2-7
cdr3_aa: ASGDSGVTPSYEQY

v_call: TRBV30
j_call: TRBJ2-2
cdr3_aa: AWSRGPVSTGELF

v_call: TRBV5-4
j_call: TRBJ1-3
cdr3_aa: ASSLGSGGLSGNTIY

v_call: TRBV3-1/TRBV3-2
j_call: TRBJ2-3
cdr3_aa: ASSQAPSGNTQY

v_call: TRBV4-2
j_call: TRBJ2-2
cdr3_aa: ASSQKNEHPGELF

v_call: TRBV15
j_call: TRBJ2-7
cdr3_aa: ATSRVPGPHPYEQY